The rows below give T cell receptor beta chains drawn from one sample of a study of blood T cells in healthy people across ages. TCRdb re-called the 5' RACE reads with MiXCR, one entry per CDR3 protein. The repertoire holds almost 550,000 distinct CDR3 sequences, 24% seen once, with around 10% in the top ten. This same sample was also part of a study on T cells of mothers and their children.

Material: blood. Receptor source: a boy younger than 18 in good health. The CDR3 runs from the conserved cysteine through the conserved F or W. Fields, in order: D gene, J gene, clone size, V gene, CDR3 protein, CDR3 DNA. A D gene is named only where the DNA matches it firmly. Part of the rows lack a size; the others show once, few, many or a class for expanded clones.

NA | TRBJ2-5 | few | TRBV4-3 | CASSQDLGGTLETQYF | TGCGCCAGCAGCCAAGATCTCGGGGGAACCCTAGAGACCCAGTACTTC
NA | TRBJ2-4 | few | TRBV7-9 | CASSLRDGNIQYF | TGTGCCAGCAGCTTACGGGACGGAAACATTCAGTACTTC
NA | TRBJ2-4 | few | TRBV5-6 | CASSKETGEMIQYF | TGTGCCAGCAGTAAAGAGACAGGCGAAATGATTCAGTACTTC
NA | TRBJ2-1 | many | TRBV29-1 | CSVEDRFELANSHHNEQFF | TGCAGCGTTGAAGACAGATTCGAACTAGCCAACTCCCATCACAATGAGCAGTTCTTC
TRBD1 | TRBJ2-5 | few | TRBV5-1 | CASSLGDRGPQETQYF | TGCGCCAGCAGCTTAGGGGACAGGGGGCCCCAAGAGACCCAGTACTTC
TRBD2 | TRBJ2-3 | once | TRBV6-5 | CASRLAGDTDTQYF | TGTGCCAGCAGGCTAGCGGGGGACACAGATACGCAGTATTTT
TRBD2 | TRBJ2-7 | few | TRBV28 | CASSLPGGGEQYF | TGTGCCAGCAGTCTCCCTGGCGGGGGTGAGCAGTACTTC
TRBD1 | TRBJ2-1 | few | TRBV12-3/TRBV12-4 | CASISGTGATYNEQFF | TGTGCCAGCATCTCCGGGACAGGGGCAACCTACAATGAGCAGTTCTTC
NA | TRBJ1-2 | few | TRBV20-1 | CSARLSRTALANYGYTF | TGCAGTGCTAGATTGTCCCGGACAGCCTTAGCTAACTATGGCTACACCTTC
NA | TRBJ1-1 | NA | TRBV28 | CASSLRTLKMPEAFF | TGTGCCAGCAGTCTGAGGACACTTAAGATGCCTGAAGCTTTCTTT
NA | TRBJ2-5 | NA | TRBV5-1 | CASSLDGLSQGETQYF | TGCGCCAGCAGCTTAGATGGTTTATCCCAGGGCGAGACCCAGTACTTC
NA | TRBJ1-2 | few | TRBV2 | CASSEDINYGYTF | TGTGCCAGCAGTGAGGACATAAACTATGGCTACACCTTC
NA | TRBJ1-1 | few | TRBV5-1 | CASSLDRTVMNTEAFF | TGCGCCAGCAGCTTGGACAGGACAGTCATGAACACTGAAGCTTTCTTT
TRBD1 | TRBJ2-1 | NA | TRBV29-1 | CSVEDYTGGPFGGSSYNEQFF | TGCAGCGTTGAAGACTATACAGGGGGACCTTTCGGGGGTAGCTCCTACAATGAGCAGTTCTTC
NA | TRBJ1-6 | NA | TRBV4-3 | CASSQGQSGNSPLHF | TGCGCCAGCAGCCAAGGACAGTCTGGGAATTCACCCCTCCACTTT
NA | TRBJ1-3 | few | TRBV4-3 | CASSQDYSGSLSSGNTIYF | TGCGCCAGCAGCCAAGATTATTCTGGCAGCCTAAGCTCTGGAAACACCATATATTTT
NA | TRBJ1-2 | NA | TRBV6-2/TRBV6-3 | CASSDIIYGYTF | TGTGCCAGCAGTGACATAATTTATGGCTACACCTTC
NA | TRBJ2-1 | NA | TRBV20-1 | CSARDIARESYNEQFF | TGCAGTGCTAGAGATATCGCTAGGGAGTCCTACAATGAGCAGTTCTTC
TRBD1 | TRBJ1-1 | few | TRBV6-5 | CASIAGGRRAFF | TGTGCCAGCATTGCAGGGGGGCGGAGGGCTTTCTTT
TRBD2 | TRBJ2-1 | NA | TRBV7-8 | CASSSPPWTSGRRYNEQFF | TGTGCCAGCAGCTCCCCGCCCTGGACTAGCGGGAGAAGGTACAATGAGCAGTTCTTC
TRBD2 | TRBJ2-3 | few | TRBV28 | CASSLGLAGGLYTQYF | TGTGCCAGCAGTTTAGGACTAGCGGGAGGGCTGTATACGCAGTATTTT
NA | TRBJ1-1 | few | TRBV20-1 | CKTQVQLRWSTEAFF | TGCAAGACACAGGTTCAACTGAGGTGGAGCACTGAAGCTTTCTTT
NA | TRBJ2-4 | once | TRBV20-1 | CSASRSRVGKNIQYF | TGCAGTGCTAGTCGCTCCAGGGTCGGCAAAAACATTCAGTACTTC
NA | TRBJ2-1 | NA | TRBV7-9 | CASSSTGPSYNEQFF | TGTGCCAGCAGCTCGACAGGTCCCTCCTACAATGAGCAGTTCTTC
TRBD2 | TRBJ2-7 | once | TRBV20-1 | CSASVPSGTYEQYF | TGCAGTGCTAGTGTCCCTAGCGGAACCTACGAGCAGTACTTC
NA | TRBJ1-2 | NA | TRBV27 | CASSLSERTNYGYTF | TGTGCCAGCAGTTTATCGGAGCGTACTAACTATGGCTACACCTTC
NA | TRBJ2-1 | few | TRBV5-1 | CASSLVVGSRNEQFF | TGCGCCAGCAGCTTGGTGGTCGGGAGTAGGAATGAGCAGTTCTTC
TRBD2 | TRBJ2-7 | few | TRBV9 | CASSGTGGSSYEQYF | TGTGCCAGCAGCGGCACGGGGGGGTCCTCCTACGAGCAGTACTTC
NA | TRBJ2-7 | NA | TRBV28 | CASRGTESRYYEQYF | TGTGCCAGCAGAGGGACGGAAAGCAGATACTACGAGCAGTACTTC
NA | TRBJ1-6 | few | TRBV9 | CASSATKDSPLHF | TGTGCCAGCAGCGCAACCAAGGATTCACCCCTCCACTTT
TRBD1 | TRBJ2-7 | NA | TRBV9 | CASSASPGTGGYEQYF | TGTGCCAGCAGCGCCTCTCCCGGGACAGGAGGATACGAGCAGTACTTC
NA | TRBJ2-5 | NA | TRBV19 | CASSIWGETQYF | TGTGCCAGTAGTATATGGGGAGAGACCCAGTACTTC
NA | TRBJ2-7 | NA | TRBV11-1 | CASSYTGEAQYF | TGTGCCAGCAGCTATACAGGGGAGGCGCAGTACTTC
TRBD1 | TRBJ1-1 | NA | TRBV3-1 | CASSSAGGNTEAFF | TGTGCCAGCAGCTCTGCAGGGGGAAACACTGAAGCTTTCTTT
TRBD2 | TRBJ2-1 | few | TRBV3-1 | CASSFSGGASCNEQFF | TGTGCCAGCAGCTTTAGCGGGGGGGCTTCCTGCAATGAGCAGTTCTTC
TRBD1 | TRBJ1-5 | NA | TRBV20-1 | CSASGTGRLYSNQPQHF | TGCAGTGCTAGCGGGACAGGGAGATTGTATAGCAATCAGCCCCAGCATTTT
TRBD1 | TRBJ2-1 | NA | TRBV6-5 | CASRIHRGTNEQFF | TGTGCCAGCAGAATACACAGGGGTACCAATGAGCAGTTCTTC
NA | TRBJ1-6 | NA | TRBV2 | CASSELGQGDSPLHF | TGTGCCAGCAGTGAGTTGGGGCAGGGCGACTCACCCCTCCACTTT
NA | TRBJ1-3 | NA | TRBV20-1 | CSARDPSSGNTIYF | TGCAGTGCTAGAGACCCGTCCTCTGGAAACACCATATATTTT
TRBD2 | TRBJ2-4 | NA | TRBV20-1 | CSAPGTSRSKTIQYF | TGCAGTGCGCCCGGGACTAGCAGGAGCAAAACCATTCAGTACTTC
TRBD2 | TRBJ2-1 | once | TRBV24-1 | CATSDFALGLAGGDEQFF | TGTGCCACCAGTGATTTCGCCCTAGGACTAGCGGGAGGCGATGAGCAGTTCTTC
NA | TRBJ2-1 | NA | TRBV27 | CASRLGVVGDEQFF | TGTGCCAGCAGACTGGGGGTGGTTGGTGATGAGCAGTTCTTC
NA | TRBJ2-5 | NA | TRBV7-3 | CASSLTGRPQETQYF | TGTGCCAGCAGCTTAACTGGCAGACCCCAAGAGACCCAGTACTTC
TRBD1 | TRBJ1-2 | NA | TRBV30 | CAWRETGGGYGYTF | TGTGCCTGGAGGGAAACAGGGGGCGGCTATGGCTACACCTTC
TRBD1 | TRBJ2-5 | few | TRBV20-1 | CSARAWTGGETQYF | TGCAGTGCTAGAGCCTGGACAGGGGGGGAGACCCAGTACTTC
NA | TRBJ2-1 | many | TRBV12-3/TRBV12-4 | CASSLLPGGADNEQFF | TGTGCCAGCAGCCTCCTCCCGGGGGGCGCTGACAATGAGCAGTTCTTC
TRBD1 | TRBJ2-7 | NA | TRBV2 | CASSAEGGQGPYEQYF | TGTGCCAGCAGTGCAGAAGGGGGACAGGGACCCTACGAGCAGTACTTC